This T cell receptor (beta chain) was recovered during a study of shared clonotypes between healthy human individuals. Sequencing used immunoSEQ multiplex PCR; TCRdb keeps in-frame clones, though not all of them. This table has approximately 620,000 clones, 97% appearing once. This CDR3 has 14 residues. Trimming pared 5 bases from V and 7 bases from J, leaving 15 bases between. Germline CDR1 is MNHEY and CDR2 is SVGAGI. This clonotype was obtained from a woman in her thirties in good health. The sample comprised naive CD4+ T cells sorted from blood. Subset meaning: CD45RA+ positively selected. The chain uses TRBV6-5 and TRBJ2-4; a weak D match, TRBD2 (6 bases). CDR3: CASSPPGVANIQYF. CDR3 in DNA: TGTGCCAGCAGTCCTCCGGGGGTGGCTAACATTCAGTACTTC.